This T cell receptor beta chain was sequenced for a study of T cell responses to AZD1222 COVID-19 vaccine. Sequencing used immunoSEQ multiplex PCR; TCRdb keeps in-frame clones, though not all of them. The sample records roughly 83,000 clones, about 84% being singletons. V shed 3 bases and J 2 bases; nucleotides not matched to a gene: 8. Per the germline V gene, CDR1 is SGHKS and CDR2 is YYEKEE (reference sequence). This CDR3 contains 17 residues. The material sequenced was peripheral blood, taken on day 0 of AZD1222 vaccination. The genes are TRBV5-5 and TRBJ1-5; 10 bases are shared with TRBD1. The sequence came from an adult in good health. The DNA of the CDR3 is TGTGCCAGCAGCTCCTCGGGACAGGGGATGGGCAATCAGCCCCAGCATTTT. It yields the protein CASSSSGQGMGNQPQHF.